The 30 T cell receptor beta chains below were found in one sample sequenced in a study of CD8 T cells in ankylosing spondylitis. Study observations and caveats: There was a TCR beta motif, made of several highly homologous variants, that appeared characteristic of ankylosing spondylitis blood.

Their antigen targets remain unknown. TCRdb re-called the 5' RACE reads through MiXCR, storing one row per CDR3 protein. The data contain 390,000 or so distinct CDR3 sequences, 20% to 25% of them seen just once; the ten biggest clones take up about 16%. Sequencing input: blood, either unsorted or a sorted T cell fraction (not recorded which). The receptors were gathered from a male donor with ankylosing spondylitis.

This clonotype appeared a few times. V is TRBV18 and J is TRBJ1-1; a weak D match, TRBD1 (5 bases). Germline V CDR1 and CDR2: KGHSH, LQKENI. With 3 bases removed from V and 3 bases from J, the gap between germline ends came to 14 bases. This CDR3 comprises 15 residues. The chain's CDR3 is CASSPQQWGDTEAFF. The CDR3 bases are TGTGCCAGCTCACCTCAGCAATGGGGGGACACTGAAGCTTTCTTT.

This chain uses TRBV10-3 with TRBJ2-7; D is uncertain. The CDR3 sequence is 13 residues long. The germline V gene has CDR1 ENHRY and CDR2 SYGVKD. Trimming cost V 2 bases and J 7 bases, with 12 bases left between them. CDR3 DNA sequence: TGTGCCATCAGTGAGGGGCCACTTTTGGAGCAGTACTTC. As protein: CAISEGPLLEQYF.

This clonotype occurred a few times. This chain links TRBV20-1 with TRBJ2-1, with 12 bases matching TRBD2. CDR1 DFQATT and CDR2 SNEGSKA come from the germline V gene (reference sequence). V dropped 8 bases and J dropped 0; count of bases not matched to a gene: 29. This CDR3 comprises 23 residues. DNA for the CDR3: TGCAGTCCGCTAGAGTTCCTAGCGGGAGGGCCGTTAGGTTCGGTTTCCTCCTACAATGAGCAGTTCTTC. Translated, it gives CSPLEFLAGGPLGSVSSYNEQFF.

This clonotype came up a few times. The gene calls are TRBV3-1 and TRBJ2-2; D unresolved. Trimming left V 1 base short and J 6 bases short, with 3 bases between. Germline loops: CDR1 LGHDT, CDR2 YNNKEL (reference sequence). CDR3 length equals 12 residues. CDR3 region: CASSQVSGELFF. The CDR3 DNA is TGTGCCAGCAGCCAAGTCTCCGGGGAGCTGTTTTTT.

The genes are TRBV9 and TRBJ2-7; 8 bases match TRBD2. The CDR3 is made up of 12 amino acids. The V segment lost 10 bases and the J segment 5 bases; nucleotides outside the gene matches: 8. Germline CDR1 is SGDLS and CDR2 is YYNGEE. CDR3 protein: CAVRAGGDEQYF. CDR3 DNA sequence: TGTGCCGTAAGGGCGGGGGGTGACGAGCAGTACTTC. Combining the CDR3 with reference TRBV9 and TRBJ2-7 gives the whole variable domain DSGVTQTPKHLITATGQRVTLRCSPRSGDLSVYWYQQSLDQGLQFLIQYYNGEERAKGNILERFSAQQFPDLHSELNLSSLELGDSALYFCAVRAGGDEQYFGPGTRLTVT.

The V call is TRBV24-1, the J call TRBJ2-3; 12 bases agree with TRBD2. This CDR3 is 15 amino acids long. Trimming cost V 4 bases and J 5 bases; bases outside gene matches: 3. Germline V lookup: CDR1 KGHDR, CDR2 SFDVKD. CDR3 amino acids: CATSDRLAGEDTQYF. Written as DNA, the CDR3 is TGTGCCACCAGTGACCGACTAGCGGGAGAAGATACGCAGTATTTT.

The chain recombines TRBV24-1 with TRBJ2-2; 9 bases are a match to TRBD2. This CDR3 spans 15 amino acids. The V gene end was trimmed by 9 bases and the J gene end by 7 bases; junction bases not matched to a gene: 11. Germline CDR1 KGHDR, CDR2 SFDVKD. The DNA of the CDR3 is TGTGCCACCGCGACGACTAGCGGACACATCGGGGAGCTGTTTTTT. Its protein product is CATATTSGHIGELFF.

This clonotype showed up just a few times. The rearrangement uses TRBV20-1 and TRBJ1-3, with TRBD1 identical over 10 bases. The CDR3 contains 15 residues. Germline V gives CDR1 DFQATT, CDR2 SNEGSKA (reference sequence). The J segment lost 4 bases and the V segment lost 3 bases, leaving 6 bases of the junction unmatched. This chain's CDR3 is CSARDGTGAGNTIYF. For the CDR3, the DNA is TGCAGTGCTAGGGATGGGACAGGGGCAGGAAACACCATATATTTT.

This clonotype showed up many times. The CDR3 sequence: CSVGGGAGEQFF. DNA of the CDR3: TGCAGCGTTGGTGGAGGGGCTGGAGAGCAGTTCTTC. The V and J genes are TRBV29-1 and TRBJ2-1; maybe TRBD2 (6 bases). Germline V CDR1 and CDR2: SQVTM, ANQGSEA. With 4 bases removed from V and 10 bases from J, the gap between germline ends came to 14 bases. The CDR3 sequence is 12 residues long.

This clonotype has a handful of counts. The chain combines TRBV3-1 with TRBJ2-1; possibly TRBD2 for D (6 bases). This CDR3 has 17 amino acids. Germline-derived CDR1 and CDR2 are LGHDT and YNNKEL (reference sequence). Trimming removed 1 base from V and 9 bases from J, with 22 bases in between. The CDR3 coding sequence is TGTGCCAGCAGCCAAGGGAGGATGCGCGGGAATTTGGGTGAGCAGTTCTTC. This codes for CASSQGRMRGNLGEQFF.

CDR3 protein: CASSLYSRFETGTISGNQPQHF. The CDR3 nucleotides are TGTGCCAGCAGTTTATATTCTAGGTTCGAGACAGGGACAATCAGCGGCAATCAGCCCCAGCATTTT. The chain is built from TRBV27 and TRBJ1-5; 7 positions match TRBD1. The CDR3 extends over 22 amino acids. Unmatched junction bases numbered 23, after V lost 1 base and J lost 2 bases. Germline V gives CDR1 MNHEY, CDR2 SMNVEV (reference sequence).

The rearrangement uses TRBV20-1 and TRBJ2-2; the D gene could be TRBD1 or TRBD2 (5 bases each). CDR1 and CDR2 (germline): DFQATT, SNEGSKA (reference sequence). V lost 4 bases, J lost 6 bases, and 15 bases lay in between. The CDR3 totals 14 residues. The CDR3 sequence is CSATRDPLAGELFF. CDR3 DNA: TGCAGTGCTACTCGGGACCCACTAGCCGGGGAGCTGTTTTTT.

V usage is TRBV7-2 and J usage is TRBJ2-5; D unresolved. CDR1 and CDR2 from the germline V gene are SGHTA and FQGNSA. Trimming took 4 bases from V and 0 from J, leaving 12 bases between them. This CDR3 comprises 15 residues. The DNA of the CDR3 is TGTGCCAGCAGCTGGTCTTCCAATTACCAAGAGACCCAGTACTTC. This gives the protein CASSWSSNYQETQYF.

The CDR3: CASSPTWTGGHGYTF. The CDR3 DNA follows: TGTGCCAGCAGCCCCACCTGGACAGGGGGCCATGGCTACACCTTC. The rearrangement links TRBV3-1 to TRBJ1-2, with 11 positions matching TRBD1. Per the germline V gene, CDR1 is LGHDT and CDR2 is YNNKEL (reference sequence). This CDR3 has 15 amino acids. Trimming cost V 4 bases and J 6 bases; bases outside gene matches: 7. The full variable domain, rest sourced from reference TRBV3-1 and TRBJ1-2, is DTAVSQTPKYLVTQMGNDKSIKCEQNLGHDTMYWYKQDSKKFLKIMFSYNNKELIINETVPNRFSPKSPDKAHLNLHINSLELGDSAVYFCASSPTWTGGHGYTFGSGTRLTVV.

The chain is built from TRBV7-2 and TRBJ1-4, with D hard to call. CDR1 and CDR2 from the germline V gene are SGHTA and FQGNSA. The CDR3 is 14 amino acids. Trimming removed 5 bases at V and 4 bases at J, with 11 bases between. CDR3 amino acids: CASSPQSLNEKLFF. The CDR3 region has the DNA TGTGCCAGCAGCCCCCAGTCCCTTAATGAAAAACTGTTTTTT.

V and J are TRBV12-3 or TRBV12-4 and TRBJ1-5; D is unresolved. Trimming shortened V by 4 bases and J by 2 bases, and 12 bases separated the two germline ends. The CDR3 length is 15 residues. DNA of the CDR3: TGTGCCAGCAGTTGGGCAGAAAGGGGCAATCAGCCCCAGCATTTT. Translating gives CASSWAERGNQPQHF.

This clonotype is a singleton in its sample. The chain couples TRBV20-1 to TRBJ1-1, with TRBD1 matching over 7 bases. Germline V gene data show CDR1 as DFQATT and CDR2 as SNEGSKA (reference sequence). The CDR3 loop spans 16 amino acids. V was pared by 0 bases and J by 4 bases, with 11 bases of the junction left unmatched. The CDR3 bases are TGCAGTGCTAGAGATTTTCACGACAGGGCAGGCACTGAAGCTTTCTTT. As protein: CSARDFHDRAGTEAFF.

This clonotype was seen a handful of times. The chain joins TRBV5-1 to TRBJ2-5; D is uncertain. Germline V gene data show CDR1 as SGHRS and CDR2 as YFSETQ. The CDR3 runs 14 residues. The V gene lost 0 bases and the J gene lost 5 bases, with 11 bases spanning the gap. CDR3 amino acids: CASSLGTVPETQYF. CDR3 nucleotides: TGCGCCAGCAGCTTGGGGACGGTCCCTGAGACCCAGTACTTC.

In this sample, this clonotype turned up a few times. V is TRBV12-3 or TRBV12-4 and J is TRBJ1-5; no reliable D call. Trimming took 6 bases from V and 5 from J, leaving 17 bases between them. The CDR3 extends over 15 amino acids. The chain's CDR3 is CASRASNIADQPQHF. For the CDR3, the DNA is TGTGCCAGCAGAGCTTCTAACATAGCCGATCAGCCCCAGCATTTT.

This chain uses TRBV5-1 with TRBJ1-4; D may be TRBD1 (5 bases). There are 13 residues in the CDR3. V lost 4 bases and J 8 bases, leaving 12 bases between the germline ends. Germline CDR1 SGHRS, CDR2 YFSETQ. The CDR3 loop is CASSRGQEEKLFF. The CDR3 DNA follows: TGCGCCAGCAGCCGAGGACAAGAGGAAAAACTGTTTTTT.

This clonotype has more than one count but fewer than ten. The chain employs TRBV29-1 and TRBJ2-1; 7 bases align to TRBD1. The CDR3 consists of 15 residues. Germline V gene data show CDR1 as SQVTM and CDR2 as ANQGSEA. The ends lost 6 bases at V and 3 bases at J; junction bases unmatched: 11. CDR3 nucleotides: TGCAGCGTGGAGACCCAGGGGGTGGGCTACAATGAGCAGTTCTTC. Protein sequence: CSVETQGVGYNEQFF.

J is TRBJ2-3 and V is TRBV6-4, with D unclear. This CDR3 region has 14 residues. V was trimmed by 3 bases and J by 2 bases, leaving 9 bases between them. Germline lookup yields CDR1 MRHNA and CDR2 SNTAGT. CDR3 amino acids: CASSDLGHTDTQYF. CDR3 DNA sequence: TGTGCCAGCAGTGATTTAGGGCACACAGATACGCAGTATTTT.

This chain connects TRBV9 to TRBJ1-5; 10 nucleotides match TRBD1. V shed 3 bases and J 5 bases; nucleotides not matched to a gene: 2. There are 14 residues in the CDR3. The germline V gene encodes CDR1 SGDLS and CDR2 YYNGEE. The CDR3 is CASSGQGAHQPQHF. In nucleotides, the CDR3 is TGTGCCAGCAGCGGACAGGGGGCCCATCAGCCCCAGCATTTT.

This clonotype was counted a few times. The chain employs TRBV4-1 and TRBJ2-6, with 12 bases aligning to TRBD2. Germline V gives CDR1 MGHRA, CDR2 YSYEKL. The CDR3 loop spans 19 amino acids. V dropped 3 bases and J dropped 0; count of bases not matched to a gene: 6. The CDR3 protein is CASSQPGLAGSSGANVLTF. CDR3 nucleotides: TGCGCCAGCAGCCAGCCGGGACTAGCGGGTTCCTCTGGGGCCAACGTCCTGACTTTC.

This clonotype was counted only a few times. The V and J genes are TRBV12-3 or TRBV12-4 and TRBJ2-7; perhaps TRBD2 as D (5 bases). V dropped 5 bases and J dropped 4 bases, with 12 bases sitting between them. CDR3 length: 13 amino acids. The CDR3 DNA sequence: TGTGCCAGCAGTCGGGCCAGCGGTTACGAGCAGTACTTC. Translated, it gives CASSRASGYEQYF.

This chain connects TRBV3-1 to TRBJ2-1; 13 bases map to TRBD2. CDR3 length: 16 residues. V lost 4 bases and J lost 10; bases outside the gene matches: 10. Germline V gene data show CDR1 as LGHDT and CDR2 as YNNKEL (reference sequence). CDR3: CASSRFGLAGEPEQFF. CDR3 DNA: TGTGCCAGCAGCCGCTTCGGACTAGCGGGAGAACCGGAGCAGTTCTTC.

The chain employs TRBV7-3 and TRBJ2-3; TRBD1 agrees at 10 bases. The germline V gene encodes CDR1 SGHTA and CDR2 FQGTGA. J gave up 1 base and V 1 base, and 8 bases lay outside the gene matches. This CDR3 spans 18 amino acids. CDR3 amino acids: CASSLIGTGAMGTDTQYF. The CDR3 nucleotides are TGTGCCAGCAGCTTAATAGGGACAGGGGCAATGGGCACAGATACGCAGTATTTT. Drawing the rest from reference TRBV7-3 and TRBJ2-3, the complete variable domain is GAGVSQTPSNKVTEKGKYVELRCDPISGHTALYWYRQSLGQGPEFLIYFQGTGAADDSGLPNDRFFAVRPEGSVSTLKIQRTERGDSAVYLCASSLIGTGAMGTDTQYFGPGTRLTVL.

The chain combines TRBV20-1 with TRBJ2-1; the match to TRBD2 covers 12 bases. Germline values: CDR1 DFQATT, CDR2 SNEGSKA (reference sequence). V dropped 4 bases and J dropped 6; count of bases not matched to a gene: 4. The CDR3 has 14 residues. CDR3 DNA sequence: TGCAGTGCTACTAGCGGGAGGGCCCGCAATGAGCAGTTCTTC. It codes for CSATSGRARNEQFF.

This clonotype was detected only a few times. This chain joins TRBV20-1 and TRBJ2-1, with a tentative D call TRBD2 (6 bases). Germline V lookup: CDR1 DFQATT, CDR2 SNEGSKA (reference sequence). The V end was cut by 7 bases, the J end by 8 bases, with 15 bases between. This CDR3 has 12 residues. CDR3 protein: CSVRRDKDEQFF. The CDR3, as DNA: TGCAGTGTTCGGCGGGATAAAGATGAGCAGTTCTTC.

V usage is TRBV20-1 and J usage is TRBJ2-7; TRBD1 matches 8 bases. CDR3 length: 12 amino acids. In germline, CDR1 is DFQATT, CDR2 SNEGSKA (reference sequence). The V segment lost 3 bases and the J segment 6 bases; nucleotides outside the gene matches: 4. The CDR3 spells CSASETGAEQYF. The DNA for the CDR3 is TGCAGTGCTAGTGAGACAGGGGCCGAGCAGTACTTC.